These 8 T cell receptor beta chains came from one sample sequenced in a study of cytomegalovirus exposure and HLA in healthy donors. The PCR was carried out with 60 Vbeta primers and 13 Jbeta primers. The data were produced by immunoSEQ multiplex PCR, yet TCRdb's version contains in-frame clones alone and is incomplete. The table lists 190,000 or so clones, 75% to 85% of them singletons. What was sequenced was PBMCs. The receptor set was obtained from a boy younger than 18 in good health and CMV-seronegative.

This sequence joins TRBV10-3 and TRBJ1-5, with D unclear. Trimming stripped 4 bases from V and 7 bases from J, with 11 bases between. The CDR3 is 13 amino acids. Per the germline V gene, CDR1 is ENHRY and CDR2 is SYGVKD. This CDR3 is CAISGDIMQPQHF. The CDR3 region has the DNA TGTGCCATCAGTGGTGACATTATGCAGCCCCAGCATTTT.

V usage is TRBV30 and J usage is TRBJ2-7, with D possibly being TRBD2 (6 bases). The CDR3 loop spans 15 amino acids. Germline values: CDR1 GTSNPN, CDR2 SVGIG (reference sequence). Trimming took 0 bases from V and 4 from J, leaving 16 bases between them. The CDR3 region has the DNA TGTGCCTGGAGTGTATCCGCGGGGACGCGGTACGAGCAGTACTTC. Translated, it gives CAWSVSAGTRYEQYF. The full variable domain, its missing parts supplied by reference TRBV30 and TRBJ2-7, is SQTIHQWPATLVQPVGSPLSLECTVEGTSNPNLYWYRQAAGRGLQLLFYSVGIGQISSEVPQNLSASRPQDRQFILSSKKLLLSDSGFYLCAWSVSAGTRYEQYFGPGTRLTVT.

DNA for the CDR3: TGTGCCAGTAGTATCTCAGGGGACTATGGCTACACCTTC. Protein: CASSISGDYGYTF. The chain recombines TRBV19 with TRBJ1-2; a possible D gene is TRBD1 (6 bases). From germline, CDR1 is LNHDA and CDR2 SQIVND (reference sequence). The V end was cut by 3 bases, the J end by 3 bases, with 8 bases between. The CDR3 consists of 13 residues.

V is TRBV29-1 and J is TRBJ2-3; TRBD2 agrees at 12 bases. The germline V gene encodes CDR1 SQVTM and CDR2 ANQGSEA. The CDR3 is made up of 17 amino acids. The V gene end was trimmed by 8 bases and the J gene end by 3 bases; junction bases not matched to a gene: 15. CDR3 nucleotide sequence: TGCAGCCCCCACGGACTAGCGGGATCGCGGGGGACAGATACGCAGTATTTT. Encoded protein: CSPHGLAGSRGTDTQYF.

This chain joins TRBV15 and TRBJ2-5, with D possibly TRBD1 on 5 matching bases. Per germline, CDR1 LNHNV and CDR2 YYDKDF (reference sequence). The V end was cut by 9 bases, the J end by 4 bases, with 15 bases between. The CDR3 loop spans 13 amino acids. The CDR3 here is CATGPRMRETQYF. CDR3 sequence (DNA): TGTGCCACGGGGCCGCGGATGAGAGAGACCCAGTACTTC.

This clone was counted a single time. The chain has TRBV6-4 and TRBJ2-5, with D tentatively TRBD1 (6 bases). TRBJ2-7 matches the DNA end more closely, so the J call is doubtful. The CDR3 is 14 residues long. CDR1 and CDR2 from the germline V gene are MRHNA and SNTAGT. The CDR3 spells CASRDDRWEYEQYF. CDR3 nucleotide sequence: TGTGCCAGCAGGGATGACAGGTGGGAGTACGAGCAGTACTTC.

The chain has TRBV5-6 and TRBJ2-1, with D hard to call. There are 14 residues in the CDR3. The V and J ends lost 3 bases and 7 bases respectively, with 14 bases between them. Germline-derived CDR1 and CDR2 are SGHDT and YYEEEE. CDR3 bases: TGTGCCAGCAGCTGGGTGGGCAGTAAAAATGAGCAGTTCTTC. This translates into CASSWVGSKNEQFF.

This chain connects TRBV4-2 to TRBJ1-1; 9 bases are shared with TRBD1. Losses at the gene ends were 1 base for V and 11 bases for J; bases not matched to a gene: 14. This CDR3 is 16 amino acids long. CDR1 and CDR2 from the germline V gene are LGHNA and YNFKEQ. The CDR3: CASSQVPDDGQGMAFF. The CDR3 DNA sequence: TGTGCCAGCAGCCAAGTCCCAGATGATGGACAGGGGATGGCTTTCTTT.